Listed below are T cell receptor beta chains from one sample, sequenced in a study of shared clonotypes between healthy human individuals. TCRdb's table, derived via immunoSEQ multiplex PCR, lists solely in-frame clones and lacks some. The top ten clones hold about 0.34% of a sample with 2 million to 3 million clones, approximately 94% of them seen once. Material: naive CD4+ T cells from PBMCs. The source of these receptors is a man aged 18 to 35 in good health. Some clones in this sample may be carry-over from other donors' samples. Each CDR3 is given with its conserved first and last residue. The D gene is left open where the match is weak. Expanded clones get a size class; other rows say once, few or many, or leave the size out.

.	.	TRBV5-4	TRBJ1-2	TGTGCCAGCAGCGCGGGGTTAAGGAGGCTTGATGGCTACACCTTC	CASSAGLRRLDGYTF
.	.	TRBV2	TRBJ1-1	TGTGCCAGCAGTACCAGGGCTGAAGCTTTCTTT	CASSTRAEAFF
.	.	TRBV2	TRBJ2-4	TGTGCCAGCAGCAGCAAAAACATTCAGTACTTC	CASSSKNIQYF
.	.	TRBV19	TRBJ2-4	TGTGCCAGTAGCTTGGAGAGGGGTTTAGCCAAAAACATTCAGTACTTC	CASSLERGLAKNIQYF
.	.	TRBV5-1	TRBJ2-5	TGCGCCAGCAGCTCGCCGAAAGAGACCCAGTACTTC	CASSSPKETQYF
.	.	TRBV7-2	TRBJ2-1	TGTGCCAGCAGCTTAGAGGCTAGGCGAGAGCAGTTCTTC	CASSLEARREQFF
.	.	TRBV11-2	TRBJ2-7	TGTGCCAGCACCCCAGCGTTTGGGTTTCGCGAGCAGTACTTC	CASTPAFGFREQYF
.	.	TRBV18	TRBJ1-1	TGTGCCAGCTCACTGGGACAAGTAATGAACACTGAAGCTTTCTTT	CASSLGQVMNTEAFF
TRBD2	.	TRBV11-3	TRBJ2-1	TGTGCCAGCAGCCCAGGTCCAGCGGGAGGACTCAATGAGCAGTTCTTC	CASSPGPAGGLNEQFF
TRBD1	.	TRBV7-2	TRBJ1-3	TGTGCCAGCAGCTCTGGGACAGCCGGAAACACCATATATTTT	CASSSGTAGNTIYF
TRBD2	.	TRBV11-2	TRBJ2-3	TGTGCCAGCAGCTTAGGGACTAGCGGGCCAGATACGCAGTATTTT	CASSLGTSGPDTQYF
TRBD1	.	TRBV5-4	TRBJ1-2	TGTGCCAGCAGCTTGTGGCAGGGGGTTGGCCACACCTTC	CASSLWQGVGHTF
.	once	TRBV2	TRBJ1-5	TGTGCCAGCAGTGGCCGTTCGAATCAGCCCCAGCATTTT	CASSGRSNQPQHF
TRBD1	.	TRBV15	TRBJ2-7	TGTGCCACCAGCAGGGACAGGGGTCCCTACGAGCAGTACTTC	CATSRDRGPYEQYF
TRBD1	.	TRBV6-1	TRBJ1-2	TGTGCCAGTCACAGGGGAGGAAACTATGGCTACACCTTC	CASHRGGNYGYTF
TRBD2	.	TRBV28	TRBJ2-2	TGTGCCAGCAGTAGCCGGGTAGCGGGAATTGTGACCGGGGAGCTGTTTTTT	CASSSRVAGIVTGELFF
.	.	TRBV28	TRBJ1-5	TGTGCCAGCAGTGCACCGGGACTCAAAATGCCTCAGCCCCAGCATTTT	CASSAPGLKMPQPQHF
TRBD2	.	TRBV4-1	TRBJ2-2	TGCGCCAGCAGCCGCGGGACTAGCGGGAGTACCGGGGAGCTGTTTTTT	CASSRGTSGSTGELFF
.	.	TRBV27	TRBJ1-5	TGTGCCAGCAATAAACAGGGCTTAGGCAATCAGCCCCAGCATTTT	CASNKQGLGNQPQHF
TRBD2	.	TRBV28	TRBJ2-7	TGTGGCACCCGGGGGGGCTACGAGCAGTACTTC	CGTRGGYEQYF
.	.	TRBV28	TRBJ2-3	TGTGCCAGCAGTGCCTCCGAGGCTAGCGCCCCCCATACGCAGTATTTT	CASSASEASAPHTQYF
TRBD2	.	TRBV4-2	TRBJ2-2	TGTGCCAGCAGCCAAGGTAGACTAGCGGGAGGGGCCGGGGAGCTGTTTTTT	CASSQGRLAGGAGELFF
.	.	TRBV30	TRBJ1-3	TGTGCCTGGAGATTAGGGGGTGCCTCTGGAAACACCATATATTTT	CAWRLGGASGNTIYF
TRBD2	.	TRBV6-4	TRBJ2-7	TGTGCCAGCAGCCTCCCGGACGGGGGGAAGAGCTCCTACGAGCAGTACTTC	CASSLPDGGKSSYEQYF
.	.	TRBV15	TRBJ1-5	TGTGCCACCAGCAGAGGGGACGGTAGCAATCAGCCCCAGCATTTT	CATSRGDGSNQPQHF
.	.	TRBV2	TRBJ2-3	TGTGCCAGCAGTCTACAGGATCCAGATACGCAGTATTTT	CASSLQDPDTQYF
TRBD1	.	TRBV7-8	TRBJ2-7	TGTGCCAGCAGTTTCGACAGGGGGTGGAGCGGCAGCTCCTACGAGCAGTACTTC	CASSFDRGWSGSSYEQYF
TRBD1	once	TRBV28	TRBJ1-2	TGTGCCAGCAGTTTATCGGGGGACAGCTATGGCTACACCTTC	CASSLSGDSYGYTF
.	.	TRBV28	TRBJ2-4	TGTGCCAGCAGTTTGGTGAACATTCAGTACTTC	CASSLVNIQYF
.	.	TRBV5-1	TRBJ2-4	TGCGCCAGCAGCCCCCAAGGCGGACAAAACATTCAGTACTTC	CASSPQGGQNIQYF
.	.	TRBV2	TRBJ2-7	TGTGCCAGCATGCTCGGGGCTACAACCTACGAGCAGTACTTC	CASMLGATTYEQYF
TRBD1	.	TRBV19	TRBJ1-5	TGTGCCAGTACTTCCAGGGGGTCAGGACAGCCCCAGCATTTT	CASTSRGSGQPQHF
.	.	TRBV7-2	TRBJ2-1	TGTGCCAGCAGCTTTCACGGAACCACCACCTACAATGAGCAGTTCTTC	CASSFHGTTTYNEQFF
.	.	TRBV7-7	TRBJ2-1	TGTGCCAGCAGCCCTACGAATGGAAATGAGCAGTTCTTC	CASSPTNGNEQFF
TRBD1	.	TRBV30	TRBJ2-5	TGTGCCTGGACGCACGGGACAGGGTTACCGGAGACCCAGTACTTC	CAWTHGTGLPETQYF
TRBD2	.	TRBV28	TRBJ2-7	TGTGCCAGCAGTTTATGGGGCGGGAGCTCCTACGAGCAGTACTTC	CASSLWGGSSYEQYF
TRBD1	.	TRBV28	TRBJ1-5	TGTGCCAGCAGTTTATGGAGACAGGGAAATCAGCCCCAGCATTTT	CASSLWRQGNQPQHF
TRBD2	.	TRBV30	TRBJ2-3	TGTGCCAATGGAGCCCTAGCGGGGGAAGATACGCAGTATTTT	CANGALAGEDTQYF
.	.	TRBV28	TRBJ2-4	TGTGCCAGCAGTTTACTACAGGGCGGCATTCAGTACTTC	CASSLLQGGIQYF
TRBD1	.	TRBV29-1	TRBJ2-7	TGCAGCGTTCTGGACAGGCCCTACGAGCAGTACTTC	CSVLDRPYEQYF
.	.	TRBV23-1	TRBJ2-2	TGCGCCAGCAGTCACCCCCGGCAGGGGACCACCGGGGAGCTGTTTTTT	CASSHPRQGTTGELFF
TRBD1	.	TRBV7-8	TRBJ2-7	TGTGCCAGCAGCACAATCTACAGGGGGCTTACCTACGAGCAGTACTTC	CASSTIYRGLTYEQYF
TRBD2	.	TRBV5-1	TRBJ2-5	TGCGCCAGCAGCCCTTCGACTAGCTGGCGGGAGACCCAGTACTTC	CASSPSTSWRETQYF
.	.	TRBV4-1	TRBJ1-2	TGCGCCAGCAGCCGGGGCAGAGCCTATGGCTACACCTTC	CASSRGRAYGYTF
.	few	TRBV9	TRBJ1-1	TGTGCCAGCAGCGTTCGACCGGACACTGAAGCTTTCTTT	CASSVRPDTEAFF
.	once	TRBV7-9	TRBJ2-2	TGTGCCAGCAGCTCCGTAGGAAGGGTAGACACCGGGGAGCTGTTTTTT	CASSSVGRVDTGELFF
.	.	TRBV2	TRBJ1-1	TGTGCCAGCAGCAAAGACAGGAACACTGAAGCTTTCTTT	CASSKDRNTEAFF
TRBD2	.	TRBV18	TRBJ2-1	TGTGCCAGCTCACCAACTAGCGGGAGGGGACATGAGCAGTTCTTC	CASSPTSGRGHEQFF